The 18 T cell receptor beta chains below were found in one sample sequenced in a study of CD8 T cells in ankylosing spondylitis. TCRdb re-called the 5' RACE reads through MiXCR, storing one row per CDR3 protein. The table includes around 340,000 distinct CDR3 sequences, roughly 14% detected once. Sequenced sample: blood, either unsorted or a sorted T cell fraction (not recorded which). The receptors were gathered from a male donor with ankylosing spondylitis or in good health (not recorded which).

The chain uses TRBV6-2 or TRBV6-3 and TRBJ2-3; D is undetermined. V gave up 9 bases and J gave up 5 bases, with 12 bases separating them. This CDR3 comprises 12 residues. Germline loops: CDR1 MNHEY, CDR2 SVGEGT. This chain's CDR3 is CASTDSLDTQYF. The CDR3 region has the DNA TGTGCCAGTACCGACTCCTTAGATACGCAGTATTTT.

The chain recombines TRBV20-1 with TRBJ2-1; D perhaps matches TRBD1 (5 bases). Trimming stripped 0 bases from V and 15 bases from J, with 21 bases between. The germline gives CDR1 DFQATT, CDR2 SNEGSKA (reference sequence). This CDR3 comprises 14 residues. CDR3 in amino acids: CSARDPGGDSKGFF. Written as DNA, the CDR3 is TGCAGTGCTAGAGATCCTGGTGGTGACAGCAAGGGGTTCTTC.

V usage is TRBV30 and J usage is TRBJ2-7; 7 nucleotides match TRBD1. CDR1 is GTSNPN and CDR2 is SVGIG in the germline V gene (reference sequence). The J segment lost 5 bases and the V segment lost 3 bases, leaving 1 base of the junction unmatched. This CDR3 has 11 amino acids. The CDR3 here is CAWSDRDEQYF. CDR3 nucleotide sequence: TGTGCCTGGAGCGACAGGGACGAGCAGTACTTC.

The chain links TRBV11-2 to TRBJ2-1; possible D gene TRBD2, 6 bases. From germline, CDR1 is SGHAT and CDR2 FQNNGV. CDR3 length: 15 amino acids. V lost 2 bases, J lost 7 bases, and 15 bases lay in between. CDR3 sequence: CASSLIAGGGNEQFF. CDR3 DNA sequence: TGTGCCAGCAGCTTAATAGCCGGAGGAGGGAATGAGCAGTTCTTC. Full variable domain (remainder filled in from reference TRBV11-2 and TRBJ2-1): EAGVAQSPRYKIIEKRQSVAFWCNPISGHATLYWYQQILGQGPKLLIQFQNNGVVDDSQLPKDRFSAERLKGVDSTLKIQPAKLEDSAVYLCASSLIAGGGNEQFFGPGTRLTVL.

This clonotype was counted ten times or more. The V gene is TRBV5-1, the J gene TRBJ1-2, with 9 bases fitting TRBD1. Germline-derived CDR1 and CDR2 are SGHRS and YFSETQ. The CDR3 is made up of 14 amino acids. The V and J ends lost 3 bases and 2 bases, in that order; junction bases with no gene match: 2. The CDR3 sequence: CASSSQGANYGYTF. In DNA form, the CDR3 reads TGCGCCAGCAGCTCACAGGGGGCAAACTATGGCTACACCTTC.

J is TRBJ2-3 and V is TRBV5-1; TRBD2 aligns across 7 bases. Germline V gene sequence: CDR1 SGHRS, CDR2 YFSETQ. The CDR3 loop spans 13 amino acids. The V and J ends lost 4 bases and 6 bases, in that order; junction bases with no gene match: 5. As DNA, the CDR3 is TGCGCCAGCAGCCCCCGGCGGGGGGATACGCAGTATTTT. Its protein product is CASSPRRGDTQYF.

This clonotype has ten or more counts. V usage is TRBV5-1 and J usage is TRBJ2-7; 8 positions match TRBD1. Germline values: CDR1 SGHRS, CDR2 YFSETQ. The V segment lost 0 bases and the J segment 11 bases; nucleotides outside the gene matches: 7. This CDR3 has 13 residues. CDR3 nucleotides: TGCGCCAGCAGCTTGGGGGACAGGTCCCAGGAGTACTTC. Translating it yields CASSLGDRSQEYF.

This clonotype came up many times. The chain has TRBV5-5 and TRBJ1-2, with 9 bases fitting TRBD1. This CDR3 has 13 residues. Germline trimming cut 5 bases from V and 7 bases from J; bases unmatched to any gene: 6. CDR1 and CDR2 (germline): SGHKS, YYEKEE (reference sequence). The CDR3 bases are TGTGCCAGCAGTCCGGACAGGGGAGGTGGCTACACCTTC. This translates into CASSPDRGGGYTF.

This clonotype was detected only a few times. The rearrangement joins TRBV20-1 to TRBJ2-5, with 9 bases that match TRBD2. Looked up from germline, CDR1 is DFQATT and CDR2 is SNEGSKA (reference sequence). The CDR3 has 15 residues. V shed 3 bases and J 1 base; nucleotides not matched to a gene: 6. The CDR3 DNA is TGCAGTGCTAGGGAACTAGCGGGTAGCCAAGAGACCCAGTACTTC. This gives the protein CSARELAGSQETQYF.

A few counts support this clonotype. The chain has TRBV7-9 and TRBJ2-1, with 12 bases matching TRBD2. Trimming cost V 5 bases and J 10 bases; bases outside gene matches: 6. Germline V gene data show CDR1 as SEHNR and CDR2 as FQNEAQ (reference sequence). The CDR3 contains 14 residues. The CDR3 nucleotides are TGTGCCAGCAGCCGGACTAGCGGGATTGGGGAGCAGTTCTTC. Translating gives CASSRTSGIGEQFF.

This clonotype was seen many times. The rearrangement uses TRBV12-3 or TRBV12-4 and TRBJ1-1; possibly TRBD1 for D (6 bases). The germline V and J ends were trimmed by 8 bases and 2 bases, with 15 bases remaining between them. The CDR3 covers 14 residues. CDR3 coding DNA: TGTGCCAGCTCCTCGAACAGGGCTAACACTGAAGCTTTCTTT. Encoded protein: CASSSNRANTEAFF.

The genes are TRBV4-1 and TRBJ1-5, with 8 bases lining up with TRBD1. Germline lookup yields CDR1 MGHRA and CDR2 YSYEKL. This CDR3 is built from 17 residues. The V segment lost 0 bases and the J segment 5 bases; nucleotides outside the gene matches: 9. The CDR3, as DNA: TGCGCCAGCAGCCAAGATCGTGCGGACAGGGCTTATCAGCCCCAGCATTTT. This sequence encodes CASSQDRADRAYQPQHF.

J is TRBJ2-3 and V is TRBV27; 7 nucleotides match TRBD1. V trimming: 1 base; J trimming: 6 bases; junction bases outside the gene matches: 7. The CDR3 has 15 amino acids. Germline values: CDR1 MNHEY, CDR2 SMNVEV (reference sequence). The CDR3, as DNA: TGTGCCAGCAGTTTATTTGATAGGGGGCCGGATACGCAGTATTTT. Its translation: CASSLFDRGPDTQYF.

For the CDR3, the DNA is TGTGCCAGCAGCCAAGGGCCGGGAGCAAGGGAGACCCAGTACTTC. This translates into CASSQGPGARETQYF. J is TRBJ2-5 and V is TRBV3-1; D may be TRBD2 (6 bases). The V and J ends lost 1 base and 5 bases respectively, with 14 bases between them. Germline CDR1 reads LGHDT; CDR2 reads YNNKEL (reference sequence). CDR3 length: 15 residues.

This clonotype was seen more than once but under ten times. The rearrangement links TRBV10-1 to TRBJ2-1; the match to TRBD2 covers 9 bases. CDR1 and CDR2 (germline): WNHNN, SYGVQD (reference sequence). V shed 3 bases and J 7 bases; nucleotides not matched to a gene: 10. The CDR3 spans 16 residues. CDR3 sequence (DNA): TGCGCCAGCAGTGAATCGTTAGCGGGAGCAGAAAATGAGCAGTTCTTC. Translated: CASSESLAGAENEQFF.

This clonotype has only a few counts. J is TRBJ2-3 and V is TRBV3-1; D not certain. Germline CDR1 and CDR2: LGHDT and YNNKEL (reference sequence). The CDR3 is 13 residues long. V gave up 3 bases and J gave up 4 bases, with 8 bases separating them. Written as DNA, the CDR3 is TGTGCCAGCAGCCAGGAGACCTCAGATACGCAGTATTTT. Translated: CASSQETSDTQYF.

This clonotype was seen a handful of times. This chain links TRBV5-1 with TRBJ2-5, with D perhaps TRBD2 (5 bases). The CDR3 has 14 amino acids. Trimming took off 0 bases at V and 5 bases at J, with 11 bases between the two ends. The V gene's germline CDR1 is SGHRS and CDR2 YFSETQ. The CDR3 region is CASSLDLGGETQYF. In nucleotides, the CDR3 is TGCGCCAGCAGCTTGGACCTGGGCGGGGAGACCCAGTACTTC.

This clonotype was recorded a few times. The rearrangement joins TRBV5-1 to TRBJ2-3; D unresolved. This CDR3 is built from 14 residues. Trimming removed 6 bases from V and 4 bases from J, with 15 bases in between. Germline-derived CDR1 and CDR2 are SGHRS and YFSETQ. The CDR3 nucleotides are TGCGCCAGCAAACCGGGCCCCAATCCAGATACGCAGTATTTT. Translation: CASKPGPNPDTQYF.